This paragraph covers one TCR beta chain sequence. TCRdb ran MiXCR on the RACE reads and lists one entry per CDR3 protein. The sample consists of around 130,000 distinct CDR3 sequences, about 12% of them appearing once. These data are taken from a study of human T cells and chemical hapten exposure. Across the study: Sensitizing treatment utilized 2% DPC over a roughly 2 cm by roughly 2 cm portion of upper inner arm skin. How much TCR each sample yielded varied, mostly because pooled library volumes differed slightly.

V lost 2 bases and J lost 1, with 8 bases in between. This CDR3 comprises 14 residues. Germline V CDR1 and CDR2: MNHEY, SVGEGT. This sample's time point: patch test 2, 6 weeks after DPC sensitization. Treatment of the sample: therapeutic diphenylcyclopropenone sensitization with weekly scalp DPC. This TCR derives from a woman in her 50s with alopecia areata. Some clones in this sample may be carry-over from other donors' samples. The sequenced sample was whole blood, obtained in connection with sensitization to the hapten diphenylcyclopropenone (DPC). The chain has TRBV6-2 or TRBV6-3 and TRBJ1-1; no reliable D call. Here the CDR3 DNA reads TGTGCCAGCAGTTACCAGACACCGAACACTGAAGCTTTCTTT. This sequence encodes CASSYQTPNTEAFF.